The 32 T cell receptor beta chains listed next were all sequenced from one sample in a study of control samples from healthy donors and cancer patients. Generated by immunoSEQ multiplex PCR, the TCRdb table keeps only in-frame clones and is missing some. Among tens of thousands of clones listed, around four fifths were seen once. Sample: PBMCs. These receptors were collected from an older woman with lung cancer.

V is TRBV2 and J is TRBJ2-4; 7 nucleotides agree with TRBD1. CDR1 SNHLY and CDR2 FYNNEI come from the germline V gene. This CDR3 contains 15 residues. The J segment lost 5 bases and the V segment lost 6 bases, leaving 10 bases of the junction unmatched. In nucleotides, the CDR3 is TGTGCCAGCAGGAGGGGGACAGCTAGCCAAAACATTCAGTACTTC. Translation gives CASRRGTASQNIQYF.

CDR3 loop: CASSLITGSGELFF. CDR3 coding DNA: TGTGCCAGCTCACTCATTACAGGGTCCGGGGAGCTGTTTTTT. V gene TRBV18 combines with J gene TRBJ2-2, with TRBD1 as a possible D gene (6 bases). V dropped 4 bases and J dropped 6 bases, with 12 bases sitting between them. Germline V gives CDR1 KGHSH, CDR2 LQKENI. CDR3 length: 14 residues.

This clone was seen only a few times. The rearrangement joins TRBV29-1 to TRBJ2-3; possible D gene TRBD2, 5 bases. CDR3 length: 12 amino acids. Trimming stripped 7 bases from V and 3 bases from J, with 11 bases between. Per the germline V gene, CDR1 is SQVTM and CDR2 is ANQGSEA. In nucleotides, the CDR3 is TGCAGCGCGGGTATAGCGACAGATACGCAGTATTTT. Translating it yields CSAGIATDTQYF.

CDR3 sequence (DNA): TGTGCCAGCAGGCCCGGGACAGGGGGCCACAATGAGCAGTTCTTC. Protein sequence: CASRPGTGGHNEQFF. This sequence joins TRBV6-6 and TRBJ2-1; TRBD1 matches 12 bases. The J segment lost 5 bases and the V segment lost 6 bases, leaving 5 bases of the junction unmatched. Germline V gene sequence: CDR1 MNHNY, CDR2 SVGAGI (reference sequence). The CDR3 has 15 amino acids.

The V and J genes are TRBV9 and TRBJ2-7; tentatively, D is TRBD2 (5 bases). The CDR3 extends over 15 amino acids. The germline V gene has CDR1 SGDLS and CDR2 YYNGEE. The ends were cut back, 0 bases at V and 6 bases at J, with 16 bases in the middle. The CDR3 region is CASSVVEGRAGEQYF. The CDR3 DNA follows: TGTGCCAGCAGCGTAGTAGAGGGAAGGGCTGGCGAGCAGTACTTC.

The V gene is TRBV24-1, the J gene TRBJ1-3; D is possibly TRBD1 (5 bases). Trimming pared 7 bases from V and 2 bases from J, leaving 14 bases between. The length of the CDR3 is 15 residues. Germline V lookup: CDR1 KGHDR, CDR2 SFDVKD. The CDR3 coding sequence is TGTGCCACCAGCCTCAAGAGGGGCCCTGGAAACACCATATATTTT. It encodes CATSLKRGPGNTIYF.

The sample holds one count of this clone. The chain uses TRBV6-2 or TRBV6-3 and TRBJ1-5; TRBD1 aligns across 7 bases. CDR1 MNHEY and CDR2 SVGEGT come from the germline V gene. The CDR3 loop spans 16 amino acids. V lost 6 bases, J lost 3 bases, and 11 bases stayed unmatched. The CDR3 sequence: CASSPSTGNFNQPQHF. The DNA for the CDR3 is TGTGCCAGCAGCCCCTCGACAGGGAACTTCAATCAGCCCCAGCATTTT.

This sequence joins TRBV7-6 and TRBJ1-3, with TRBD1 matching over 8 bases. Trimming took 4 bases from V and 0 from J; bases not matched to a gene: 8. Germline V lookup: CDR1 SGHVS, CDR2 FNYEAQ. The CDR3 length is 17 residues. The CDR3 is CASSSSDRAYSGNTIYF. The DNA for the CDR3 is TGTGCCAGCAGCTCCTCGGACAGGGCCTACTCTGGAAACACCATATATTTT. Complete variable domain (other parts from reference TRBV7-6 and TRBJ1-3): GAGVSQSPRYKVTKRGQDVALRCDPISGHVSLYWYRQALGQGPEFLTYFNYEAQQDKSGLPNDRFSAERPEGSISTLTIQRTEQRDSAMYRCASSSSDRAYSGNTIYFGEGSWLTVV.

The rearrangement uses TRBV5-6 and TRBJ1-1; D is undetermined. This CDR3 has 13 residues. Germline V lookup: CDR1 SGHDT, CDR2 YYEEEE. V lost 1 base and J lost 5, with 9 bases in between. The CDR3 protein is CASSLMGGTEAFF. The CDR3 region has the DNA TGTGCCAGCAGCTTGATGGGAGGGACTGAAGCTTTCTTT. Drawing the rest from reference TRBV5-6 and TRBJ1-1, the complete variable domain is DAGVTQSPTHLIKTRGQQVTLRCSPKSGHDTVSWYQQALGQGPQFIFQYYEEEERQRGNFPDRFSGHQFPNYSSELNVNALLLGDSALYLCASSLMGGTEAFFGQGTRLTVV.

This chain connects TRBV2 to TRBJ1-5; TRBD1 aligns across 8 bases. The germline gives CDR1 SNHLY, CDR2 FYNNEI. This CDR3 contains 14 residues. After removal of 6 bases from V and 5 bases from J, the junction contained 6 bases not matched to a gene. CDR3 sequence (DNA): TGTGCCAGCAGCGCACAGGGGGGGTATCAGCCCCAGCATTTT. This sequence encodes CASSAQGGYQPQHF.

V is TRBV2 and J is TRBJ1-5; D gene ambiguous. The ends were cut back, 6 bases at V and 0 bases at J, with 9 bases in the middle. Germline lookup yields CDR1 SNHLY and CDR2 FYNNEI. This CDR3 spans 14 amino acids. DNA for the CDR3: TGTGCCAGCAGGCGGGGTTATAGCAATCAGCCCCAGCATTTT. Translation gives CASRRGYSNQPQHF.

The chain has TRBV12-3 or TRBV12-4 and TRBJ1-2, with D possibly TRBD1 on 6 matching bases. The ends were cut back, 7 bases at V and 8 bases at J, with 17 bases in the middle. This CDR3 is built from 13 residues. This chain's CDR3 is CASTAGGGNGYTF. The DNA for the CDR3 is TGTGCCAGCACCGCGGGGGGGGGCAACGGCTACACCTTC.

The rearrangement uses TRBV27 and TRBJ1-4, with 7 positions matching TRBD1. CDR1 MNHEY and CDR2 SMNVEV come from the germline V gene (reference sequence). The CDR3 is 13 amino acids. The junction had 6 bases not matched to a gene; V was cut back by 6 bases and J by 8 bases. The CDR3 region is CASRRQGGEKLFF. In DNA, the CDR3 is TGTGCCAGCAGAAGACAGGGTGGGGAAAAACTGTTTTTT.

This chain links TRBV20-1 with TRBJ1-1; TRBD1 might be the D (6 bases). The V and J ends lost 3 bases and 10 bases respectively, with 15 bases between them. The CDR3 covers 12 residues. Germline CDR1 and CDR2: DFQATT and SNEGSKA (reference sequence). The CDR3 coding sequence is TGCAGTGCTAGTTGGGGGGCGCGGAGAGCTTTCTTT. This encodes CSASWGARRAFF.

Written as DNA, the CDR3 is TGTGCCAGCAGCTTAGCGTCTCTAGCGGTCACAGATACGCAGTATTTT. Its translation: CASSLASLAVTDTQYF. V gene TRBV11-1 combines with J gene TRBJ2-3; 7 bases agree with TRBD2. The CDR3 extends over 16 amino acids. Germline V gene sequence: CDR1 SGHAT, CDR2 FQDESV (reference sequence). Germline trimming cut 0 bases from V and 2 bases from J; bases unmatched to any gene: 5. Full variable domain (remainder filled in from reference TRBV11-1 and TRBJ2-3): EAEVAQSPRYKITEKSQAVAFWCDPISGHATLYWYRQILGQGPELLVQFQDESVVDDSQLPKDRFSAERLKGVDSTLKIQPAELGDSAMYLCASSLASLAVTDTQYFGPGTRLTVL.

The genes are TRBV28 and TRBJ1-3; D gene unclear. Trimming took 5 bases from V and 0 from J, leaving 14 bases between them. The germline CDR1 and CDR2 sequences are MDHEN and SYDVKM. The CDR3 loop spans 16 amino acids. CDR3 protein: CASSPPRWSSGNTIYF. CDR3 sequence (DNA): TGTGCCAGCAGTCCACCCAGATGGAGCTCTGGAAACACCATATATTTT.

This rearrangement joins TRBV5-1 to TRBJ1-2; D is possibly TRBD1 (6 bases). V shed 3 bases and J shed 7 bases, with 13 bases lying between them. Germline V gives CDR1 SGHRS, CDR2 YFSETQ. The CDR3 totals 13 residues. The CDR3 sequence is CASSSGRGTGYTF. In DNA form, the CDR3 reads TGCGCCAGCAGCTCGGGCAGGGGAACTGGCTACACCTTC.

The count of this clone is one. The chain joins TRBV5-4 to TRBJ1-2; D is unclear. Germline V gene sequence: CDR1 SGHNT, CDR2 YYREEE (reference sequence). This CDR3 comprises 12 residues. Trimming shortened V by 4 bases and J by 8 bases, and 12 bases separated the two germline ends. DNA for the CDR3: TGTGCCAGCAGCCTGGTCGAGGAAGGCTACACCTTC. It yields the protein CASSLVEEGYTF.

The gene calls are TRBV19 and TRBJ1-4; D unresolved. CDR1 and CDR2 from the germline V gene are LNHDA and SQIVND (reference sequence). The CDR3 loop spans 12 amino acids. The V and J ends lost 7 bases and 10 bases respectively, with 13 bases between them. CDR3 bases: TGTGCCAGTAAAGGGAATGCGGGAAAACTGTTTTTT. Translating it yields CASKGNAGKLFF.

The rearrangement links TRBV2 to TRBJ1-1, with 8 bases lining up with TRBD1. With 6 bases clipped from V and 6 bases from J, the junction kept 15 bases outside the gene matches. The germline V gene has CDR1 SNHLY and CDR2 FYNNEI. The CDR3 extends over 16 amino acids. The CDR3 coding sequence is TGTGCCAGCAGCGCAGAGGCAGGGGGCGCAGGGGCTGAAGCTTTCTTT. Translating gives CASSAEAGGAGAEAFF.

The CDR3 nucleotides read TGTGCCAGCAGCACTAGGGGGGACTTCATATATTTT. Residues: CASSTRGDFIYF. The V call is TRBV6-5, the J call TRBJ1-3, with D possibly matching TRBD1 (6 bases). V dropped 6 bases and J dropped 12 bases, with 15 bases sitting between them. In germline, CDR1 is MNHEY, CDR2 SVGAGI. CDR3 length: 12 residues.

The table lists this clone with a few counts. The rearrangement joins TRBV5-1 to TRBJ2-7, with a possible D match to TRBD2 (5 bases). CDR1 and CDR2 (germline): SGHRS, YFSETQ. V was shortened by 4 bases and J by 2 bases, with 13 bases between the two germline ends. This CDR3 has 14 amino acids. CDR3 sequence (DNA): TGCGCCAGCAGCCCAAGCGGATCCCCCTACGAGCAGTACTTC. Translated, it gives CASSPSGSPYEQYF.

The chain couples TRBV5-4 to TRBJ2-7; possible D gene TRBD2, 5 bases. CDR3 length: 15 amino acids. Germline CDR1 and CDR2: SGHNT and YYREEE (reference sequence). V lost 4 bases and J 2 bases, leaving 16 bases between the germline ends. In nucleotides, the CDR3 is TGTGCCAGCAGCCTCGGTCTGGGGAGACCCTACGAGCAGTACTTC. Its protein is CASSLGLGRPYEQYF. Full variable domain (rest looked up from reference TRBV5-4 and TRBJ2-7): ETGVTQSPTHLIKTRGQQVTLRCSSQSGHNTVSWYQQALGQGPQFIFQYYREEENGRGNFPPRFSGLQFPNYSSELNVNALELDDSALYLCASSLGLGRPYEQYFGPGTRLTVT.

This clone was seen just once. This sequence joins TRBV9 and TRBJ2-3; the D is unclear. CDR1 and CDR2 from the germline V gene are SGDLS and YYNGEE. This CDR3 is 14 amino acids long. The ends were cut back, 4 bases at V and 0 bases at J, with 9 bases in the middle. This CDR3 is CASSPYHSTDTQYF. For the CDR3, the DNA is TGTGCCAGCAGCCCGTATCATAGCACAGATACGCAGTATTTT.

The CDR3 DNA reads TGTGCCACAGGACAGGGGGTGAGCAATCAGCCCCAGCATTTT. Translation: CATGQGVSNQPQHF. The chain links TRBV6-1 to TRBJ1-5; 10 bases align to TRBD1. The CDR3 extends over 14 amino acids. The ends lost 10 bases at V and 1 base at J; junction bases unmatched: 4. Germline V gene lookup returns CDR1 MNHNS and CDR2 SASEGT.

This chain uses TRBV3-1 (or the pseudogene TRBV3-2) with TRBJ1-6; TRBD1 is a possible D gene (6 bases). The V end lost 4 bases, the J end lost 7 bases, and 8 bases lay between the germline ends. CDR3 size: 13 residues. The germline V gene encodes CDR1 LGHDT and CDR2 YNNKEL (reference sequence). This CDR3 is CASSRTENSPLHF. The CDR3 DNA reads TGTGCCAGCAGCCGGACAGAGAATTCACCCCTCCACTTT.

The CDR3 nucleotides are TGTGCCGGCTCAACGCACCGAGGTTACACTGAAGCTTTCTTT. Translation gives CAGSTHRGYTEAFF. The rearrangement joins TRBV7-2 to TRBJ1-1, with unresolved D. Trimming removed 11 bases from V and 3 bases from J, with 19 bases in between. Germline assignment: CDR1 SGHTA and CDR2 FQGNSA. CDR3 size: 14 residues.

The gene calls are TRBV19 and TRBJ2-1; no reliable D call. Germline-derived CDR1 and CDR2 are LNHDA and SQIVND (reference sequence). The CDR3 has 17 residues. Trimming pared 3 bases from V and 5 bases from J, leaving 20 bases between. The CDR3 reads CASSMRSRSLLNNEQFF. CDR3 bases: TGTGCCAGTAGTATGAGAAGCCGCAGCCTTCTTAACAATGAGCAGTTCTTC.

CDR3 loop: CASSRPGQGADTQYF. In DNA form, the CDR3 reads TGTGCCAGCAGCCGGCCGGGACAGGGGGCAGATACGCAGTATTTT. The chain combines TRBV4-2 with TRBJ2-3, with 11 bases lining up with TRBD1. The germline V gene has CDR1 LGHNA and CDR2 YNFKEQ. J was trimmed by 4 bases and V by 4 bases; bases with no gene match: 4. The length of the CDR3 is 15 residues.

The CDR3 DNA reads as TGTGCCAGTAGTGGCTCTGCGGCCTCCTACGAGCAGTACTTC. Its translation is CASSGSAASYEQYF. The gene calls are TRBV19 and TRBJ2-7, with D uncertain. The CDR3 consists of 14 residues. CDR1 and CDR2 from the germline V gene are LNHDA and SQIVND (reference sequence). With 5 bases removed from V and 0 bases from J, the gap between germline ends came to 11 bases. Using reference TRBV19 and TRBJ2-7 for the parts outside the CDR3, the full variable domain is DGGITQSPKYLFRKEGQNVTLSCEQNLNHDAMYWYRQDPGQGLRLIYYSQIVNDFQKGDIAEGYSVSREKKESFPLTVTSAQKNPTAFYLCASSGSAASYEQYFGPGTRLTVT.

V gene TRBV5-6 combines with J gene TRBJ2-2, with 7 bases lining up with TRBD1. After removal of 1 base from V and 7 bases from J, the junction contained 4 bases not matched to a gene. Germline V lookup: CDR1 SGHDT, CDR2 YYEEEE. This CDR3 region has 14 residues. The CDR3 loop is CASSLPGTDGELFF. The CDR3 DNA follows: TGTGCCAGCAGCTTGCCAGGGACAGACGGGGAGCTGTTTTTT.

This clone was detected only once. The V gene is TRBV5-1, the J gene TRBJ2-7, with TRBD1 identical over 12 bases. The CDR3 contains 16 residues. J gave up 5 bases and V 0 bases, and 6 bases lay outside the gene matches. Looked up from germline, CDR1 is SGHRS and CDR2 is YFSETQ. This CDR3 reads CASSLVAGQGAHEQYF. CDR3 nucleotides: TGCGCCAGCAGCTTGGTTGCGGGACAGGGGGCCCACGAGCAGTACTTC.